This T cell receptor (beta chain) was captured by sequencing in a study of cytomegalovirus exposure and HLA in healthy donors (dated by TCRdb to the late 2010s). About the study as a whole: According to an earlier analysis of a few hundred of the donors, about 179 million T cells yielded 117 million unique TCR beta sequences and roughly 280 Gb of sequence data. Class I and class II HLA loci were covered by the typing at four-digit resolution. To predict cytomegalovirus infection status, the study brought together high-throughput TCR immunosequencing, statistical association of individual TCRs with disease status, and machine learning. Using immunosequencing, the study profiled T cell repertoires from 666 subjects and related those repertoires to cytomegalovirus serostatus. To study patterns of TCR occurrence, a later analysis re-analyzed previously published TCR beta repertoires from around 670 donors and added high-resolution HLA genotyping. The number of donors typed differed by locus, with roughly 620-630 for A, B, C, DRB1 and DQB1, approximately 500 for DQA1, some 570 for DPA1, and some 440 for DPB1. Donor age, sex, ethnicity and CMV serostatus were collected together with the repertoire data. To decide whether each TCR beta V gene segment behaved as functional or pseudogenic, an earlier analysis of some 600 of the donors relied on high-throughput TCR beta sequencing. Among 300 to 500 genotyped donors of the cohort, an average of roughly 230,000 unique TCR beta nucleotide sequences was sequenced per donor, of which 15% to 20% were non-productive. A later genetic analysis took genome-wide SNP genotypes for about 55% of the roughly 670 donors and used that subset as a discovery cohort. The genetic ancestry cluster associated with self-reported Caucasian donors included over 65% of the approximately 430 genotyped donors. The study aimed to test whether cataloging public T cell receptors could reveal signatures of past pathogen exposure. In the later analysis, no new phenotypic data were used to find candidate immune exposures; instead, reliance was placed on TCR beta sequences and their occurrence across donors. A separate validation cohort of roughly 130 different subjects was used in addition to the roughly 640-subject first cohort. Roughly 300 gigabases of sequencing data and around 90 million unique TCR sequences made up an early release that covered roughly 670 HLA-typed donors. Because of strong linkage in the cohort, five DR-DQ haplotypes were treated as single units for association and clustering. All discovery cohort repertoires had been generated using a single sequencing platform. The research as a whole found: In vitro tests confirmed that a few of the cytomegalovirus-associated TCR beta chains recognize cytomegalovirus antigens. Linkage disequilibrium might explain the correlated functional status among segregating V segments, but an unknown experimental factor could not be excluded. Across donors, most TCR sequences were observed very rarely, whereas some public TCRs were present in many individuals. Roughly uniform sequencing depth across donors was assumed in presence/absence analyses, although this assumption may not hold. Fewer than 20 rarely observed V segments, including chromosome 9 orphons, were excluded from the earlier analysis of just under 600 of the donors because counts were too low. The sequencing pipeline was judged likely to have produced a cluster of highly shared sequence variants as a technical artifact. Several of the top co-occurrence clusters appeared to be linked to parvovirus B19, influenza, CMV and Epstein-Barr virus, according to a later analysis. CMV serostatus was the only immune exposure information available for the cohort. The study gave a list of roughly 150 TCR beta chains associated with cytomegalovirus. In a later analysis, the rate of TCR association differed among HLA loci, with DRB1 alleles having the most associated TCRs and HLA-C alleles having the fewest. At a false discovery rate of 0.05, a later analysis linked 16,951 TCR beta sequences to specific HLA alleles. The classifier was reported to diagnose cytomegalovirus status with high specificity and sensitivity in both the original cohort and the validation cohort. According to a later genetic analysis, donors in an Asian-associated ancestry cluster had fewer N-insertions in productive TCRs than the roughly 670-donor mean. Because HLA typing was unavailable for some donors at each locus, only the typed subset was used in association tests. A further reported finding was that TCR beta sequences accurately predicted the HLA-A and HLA-B alleles for most subjects in the first cohort. V-gene and J-gene trimming of TCR beta chains was associated with a missense DCLRE1C variant in a later genetic analysis, and the association was replicated in an independent cohort. When HLA alleles, especially DR and DQ, strongly co-occurred, attributing TCR associations to individual alleles was difficult. The 87-base-pair reads could not distinguish some IMGT-functional V segments, including TRBV6-2 and TRBV6-3, so those segments were excluded. According to a later analysis, most CMV-associated TCR beta chains appeared to be HLA-restricted, and the HLA associations seemed to be driven largely by CMV exposure. In an earlier analysis of approximately 590 of the donors, most TCR beta V segments appeared in productive rearrangements about 90% or about 30% of the time, broadly matching IMGT annotations. A later analysis found that HLA-associated TCR beta chains were more clonally expanded and had lower generation probabilities than equally common non-associated chains. This cohort had only TCR beta chains sequenced, and the lack of alpha or paired-chain data limited which features could be detected. The authors suggested that the approach could potentially be generalized to other disease states and immunological phenotypes.

The CDR3 runs 15 residues from the cysteine to the phenylalanine. CDR3 DNA only is kept here, 45 bases in frame from base 1. V is clipped by 5 bases and J by 4 bases, and the sequence between their germline boundaries is 12 bases long. In the germline V gene (reference sequence), CDR1 corresponds to LNHDA and CDR2 to SQIVND. Worth noting for this clone: The clone's antigen remains unknown. No much larger clonotype is one base removed from it; base qualities were not supplied.

Libraries were built with the immunoSEQ multiplex PCR assay. For the multiplex PCR, a mixture combining 60 forward primers for TCR Vbeta segments and 13 reverse primers for TCR Jbeta segments was used. Amplification of the CDR3 region of rearranged TCR beta genes was performed with a multiplex PCR assay on genomic DNA. Amplified TCR beta libraries were sequenced as 87-base-pair reads on the Illumina HiSeq System. As for how the authors treated the data: In a later analysis, some 80 million unique TCR beta chains were counted across the 500 to 700 repertoires, and approximately 11 million of these chains were shared by at least two donors. Raw reads were error-corrected and collapsed into unique sequences by a nearest-neighbor algorithm in which closely related sequences were merged to remove PCR and sequencing errors. V, D and J gene segments were assigned by aligning CDR3 sequences to IMGT reference sequences. For a sequence to be retained, at least a six-nucleotide match to both a V gene segment and a J gene segment was required. A rearrangement counted as productive if the CDR3 had no stop codons and remained in frame with V and J, and every other rearrangement counted as non-productive. CDR3 was defined by IMGT convention, running from the second conserved V-encoded cysteine to the conserved J-encoded phenylalanine. The earlier analysis of fewer than 750 of the donors excluded sequences that lacked an unambiguous match to a single V gene segment. In an earlier analysis of 587 of the donors, V segments were called functional above 56.7% productive rearrangements and were called segregating when the between-donor standard deviation exceeded 5%. A statistical classification framework was developed to diagnose cytomegalovirus status using the catalog of TCR beta chain sequences. A later analysis assigned V and J genes by comparing TCR nucleotide sequences with IMGT/GENE-DB human TR gene sequences. In a later analysis, CDR3 sequences and most-parsimonious VDJ recombination scenarios were assigned using the TCRdist pipeline. In a later analysis, each TCR beta chain was defined by its CDR3 amino acid sequence together with its V-gene family, and reads without a unique V-gene family were excluded. In a later analysis, several hundred highly shared, low-generation-probability nucleotide sequences were removed to address suspected cross-contamination and a sequencing artifact. In a later analysis, a clonal expansion index for each public chain was calculated from normalized within-repertoire ranks of inferred template counts. Generation probabilities in a later analysis came from a VDJ recombination model fitted to out-of-frame rearrangements, and those results were checked against IGoR. In a later analysis, hypergeometric tests were used to score TCR-TCR, TCR-HLA and TCR-CMV co-occurrence, with a repertoire-size bias correction applied to TCR pairs. False discovery rates were estimated in a later analysis by permuting HLA or CMV assignments 20 times. In a later analysis, co-occurring TCRs were grouped with DBSCAN, and TCRdist sequence similarity was added when clustering was performed within HLA-allele-positive subsets. Repertoires with fewer than 30,000 or more than 120,000 public chains were left out of co-occurrence clustering, as were roughly five repertoires with anomalous nucleotide sharing. Imported from immuneACCESS, the table was reduced by TCRdb to in-frame sequences with V and J called. These copies leave out some clones; in studies compared against another copy, an unresolved V gene accounts for under half, and the cause of the remainder is not known. D and trimming come from the DNA, and the V and J calls and clone size come from that table. The sample data list 55,000 to 65,000 clones, and roughly 84% of these were observed just once. Less than 3.5% of the sample comes from the top ten.

The cohort was made up of several hundred healthy bone marrow donors. Cohort members were all nominally healthy when sampled, although unrecorded immune exposures were likely present. The donor tested CMV seronegative, placing the donor among the roughly 400 seronegative members of the cohort. A peripheral blood sample was provided by each donor, and peripheral blood mononuclear cells were used for TCR beta sequencing. The Qiagen DNeasy Blood Extraction Kit was used to extract genomic DNA from the blood cell samples. The rearranged segments are TRBV19 and TRBJ1-6; TRBD1 is perhaps the D gene, given 6 matching bases. The sequenced material came from PBMCs. This receptor was identified in a woman between 25 and 40 years old in good health and CMV-seronegative. The DNA sequence is TGTGCCAGTAGTCCGGGGACAAATTATAATTCACCCCTCCACTTT. It specifies CASSPGTNYNSPLHF.